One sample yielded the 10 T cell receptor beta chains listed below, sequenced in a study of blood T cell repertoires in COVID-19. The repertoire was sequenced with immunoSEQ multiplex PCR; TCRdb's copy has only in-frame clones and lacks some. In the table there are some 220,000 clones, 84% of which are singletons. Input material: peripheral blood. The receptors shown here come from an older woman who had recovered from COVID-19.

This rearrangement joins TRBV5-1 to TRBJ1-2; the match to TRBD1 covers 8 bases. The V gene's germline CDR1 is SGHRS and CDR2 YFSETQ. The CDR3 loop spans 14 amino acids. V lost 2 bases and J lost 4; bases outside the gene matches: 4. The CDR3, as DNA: TGCGCCAGCAGCTTTTCAGGGGGCAGCTATGGCTACACCTTC. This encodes CASSFSGGSYGYTF.

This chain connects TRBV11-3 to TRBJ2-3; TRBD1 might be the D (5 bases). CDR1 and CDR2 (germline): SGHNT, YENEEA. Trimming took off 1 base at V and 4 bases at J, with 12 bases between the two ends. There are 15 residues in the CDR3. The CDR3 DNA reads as TGTGCCAGCAGCTTAGGGCAGGGATACGCAGATACGCAGTATTTT. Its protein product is CASSLGQGYADTQYF.

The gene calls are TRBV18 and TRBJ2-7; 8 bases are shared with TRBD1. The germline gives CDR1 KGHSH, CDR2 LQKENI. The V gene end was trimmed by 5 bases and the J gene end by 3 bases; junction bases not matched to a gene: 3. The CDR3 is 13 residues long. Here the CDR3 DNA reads TGTGCCAGCTCAATTGGACAGGGCTACGAGCAGTACTTC. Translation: CASSIGQGYEQYF.

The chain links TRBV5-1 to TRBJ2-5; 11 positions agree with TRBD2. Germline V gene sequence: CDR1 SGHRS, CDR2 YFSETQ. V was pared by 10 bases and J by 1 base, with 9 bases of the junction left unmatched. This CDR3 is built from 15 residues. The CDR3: CASAVLAGGQETQYF. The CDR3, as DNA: TGCGCCTCTGCTGTGCTAGCGGGGGGCCAAGAGACCCAGTACTTC.

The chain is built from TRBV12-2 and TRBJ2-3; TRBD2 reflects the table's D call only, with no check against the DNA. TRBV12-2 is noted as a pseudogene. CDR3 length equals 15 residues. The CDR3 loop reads CASIKRGIFTDTQYF. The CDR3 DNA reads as TGTGCAAGTATAAAGCGGGGGATTTTCACAGATACGCAGTATTTT.

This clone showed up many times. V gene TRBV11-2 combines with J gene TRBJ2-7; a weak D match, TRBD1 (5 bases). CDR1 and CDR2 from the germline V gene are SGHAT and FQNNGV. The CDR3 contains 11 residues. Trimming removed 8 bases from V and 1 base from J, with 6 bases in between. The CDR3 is CASGASYEQYF. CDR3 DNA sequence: TGTGCCAGCGGGGCATCCTACGAGCAGTACTTC.

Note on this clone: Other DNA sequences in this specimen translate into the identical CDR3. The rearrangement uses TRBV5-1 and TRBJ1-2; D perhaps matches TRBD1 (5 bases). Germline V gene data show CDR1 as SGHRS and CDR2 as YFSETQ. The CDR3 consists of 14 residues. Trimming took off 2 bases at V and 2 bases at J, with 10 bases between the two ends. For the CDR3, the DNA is TGCGCCAGCAGCTTAGGAGGGGAGAACTATGGCTACACCTTC. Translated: CASSLGGENYGYTF. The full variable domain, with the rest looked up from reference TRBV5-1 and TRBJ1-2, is KAGVTQTPRYLIKTRGQQVTLSCSPISGHRSVSWYQQTPGQGLQFLFEYFSETQRNKGNFPGRFSGRQFSNSRSEMNVSTLELGDSALYLCASSLGGENYGYTFGSGTRLTVV.

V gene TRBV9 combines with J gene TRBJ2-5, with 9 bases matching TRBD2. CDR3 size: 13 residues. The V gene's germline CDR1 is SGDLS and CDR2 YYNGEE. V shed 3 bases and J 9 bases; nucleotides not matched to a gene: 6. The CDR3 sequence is CASSGTSAYPQYF. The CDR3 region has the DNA TGTGCCAGCAGCGGGACTAGCGCTTATCCCCAGTACTTC.

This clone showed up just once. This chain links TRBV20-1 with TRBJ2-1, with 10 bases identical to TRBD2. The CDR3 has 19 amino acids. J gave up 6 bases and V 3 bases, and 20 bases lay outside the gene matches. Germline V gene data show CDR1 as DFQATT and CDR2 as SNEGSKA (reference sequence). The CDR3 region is CSASPPSGGSERNPNEQFF. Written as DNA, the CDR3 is TGCAGTGCTAGTCCCCCTAGCGGGGGCTCAGAGAGAAACCCCAATGAGCAGTTCTTC.

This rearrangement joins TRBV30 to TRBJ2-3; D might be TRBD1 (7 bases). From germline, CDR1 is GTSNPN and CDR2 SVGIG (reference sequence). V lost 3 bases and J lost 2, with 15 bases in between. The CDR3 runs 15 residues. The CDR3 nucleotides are TGTGCCTGGAGCTATTCAGGGGGGAACACAGATACGCAGTATTTT. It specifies CAWSYSGGNTDTQYF. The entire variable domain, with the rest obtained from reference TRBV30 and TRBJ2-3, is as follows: SQTIHQWPATLVQPVGSPLSLECTVEGTSNPNLYWYRQAAGRGLQLLFYSVGIGQISSEVPQNLSASRPQDRQFILSSKKLLLSDSGFYLCAWSYSGGNTDTQYFGPGTRLTVL.